The clone carrying this TCR beta chain has only a few counts. The antigen remains unidentified. The CDR3 runs to 11 residues. Trimming pared 5 bases from V and 4 bases from J, leaving 3 bases between. CDR1 is SEHNR, CDR2 FQNEAQ, per germline (reference sequence). For TCR, cDNA came from 5'RACE template switching, which added a universal primer site and UMIs. TCRdb reprocessed the 5' RACE reads via MiXCR and lists one record per CDR3 protein. In the table there are about 120,000 distinct CDR3 sequences, roughly 8.4% of which are singletons. These data come from a study of T cells after yellow fever vaccination. Study results and limitations: Secondary responses were weaker yet peaked faster, day 5 versus 15. It was a small share of clonotypes that appeared in both CD4 and CD8 compartments.

This material consisted of CD8+ T cells sorted from PBMCs, taken 45 days after the yellow fever booster vaccination. The V gene is TRBV7-9, the J gene TRBJ1-3; D gene ambiguous. The receptor's source is a man under 40 who received the YFV17D yellow fever vaccine. The CDR3 region is CASSVGNTIYF. As DNA, the CDR3 is TGTGCCAGCAGCGTAGGAAACACCATATATTTT.